These T cell receptor beta chains were read from a single sample in a study of T cells in Graves' hyperthyroidism and ophthalmopathy. TCRdb reprocessed the multiplex PCR reads via MiXCR and lists one record per CDR3 protein. The sample yields fewer than 200,000 distinct CDR3 sequences, over 7.5% seen once. Material: blood. These receptors were collected from a young woman with Graves' hyperthyroidism that later progressed to Graves' ophthalmopathy. Each CDR3 is given with its conserved first and last residue. D genes are given only for firm matches. Clone sizes are given selectively: once, few, many, or a class where the clone is expanded.

>-|TRBV7-3|many|TRBJ2-1
TGTGCCAGCAGCTCGGACAGTTACAATGAGCAGTTCTTC
CASSSDSYNEQFF
>TRBD1|TRBV3-1|many|TRBJ1-2
TGTGCCAGCAGCCAAGAGGGACAGGGGGTTGGCTACACCTTC
CASSQEGQGVGYTF
>-|TRBV29-1|many|TRBJ1-3
TGCAGCGTTGAAGAGATCGGGGACACCATATATTTT
CSVEEIGDTIYF
>TRBD1|TRBV6-1|many|TRBJ2-5
TGTGCCAGCAGTTTAGGGACAGGGGGCGCGAAGACCCAGTACTTC
CASSLGTGGAKTQYF
>TRBD2|TRBV19|few|TRBJ2-1
TGTGCTACGGGACTAGCGGGGGGGCTGTACAATGAGCAGTTCTTC
CATGLAGGLYNEQFF
>-|TRBV11-2|many|TRBJ1-1
TGTGCCAGCAGTTTGAAGGGGGGTACTGAAGCTTTCTTT
CASSLKGGTEAFF
>-|TRBV2|many|TRBJ1-5
TGTGCCAGCAGTGAAGTTACTCAGGTTGGAAACAATCAGCCCCAGCATTTT
CASSEVTQVGNNQPQHF
>TRBD2|TRBV4-2|-|TRBJ2-1
TGTGCCAGCAGCCAGACAACAGCGGGGGGGCCCAACAATGAGCAGTTCTTC
CASSQTTAGGPNNEQFF
>-|TRBV29-1|many|TRBJ1-1
TGCAGCGTTGACGGAGGACACTTGAACACTGAAGCTTTCTTT
CSVDGGHLNTEAFF
>-|TRBV19|many|TRBJ1-2
TGTGCCAGTAGTATCCCCCCAGGGGCAAACTATGGCTACACCTTC
CASSIPPGANYGYTF
>-|TRBV15|many|TRBJ2-2
TGTGCCACCAGCAGAGTTTCAGGGATTAGCGGGGAGCTGTTTTTT
CATSRVSGISGELFF
>-|TRBV24-1|many|TRBJ2-3
TGTGCCACCAGTGATTTGCTCGCGGACTCGGGCACAGATACGCAGTATTTT
CATSDLLADSGTDTQYF